These 19 T cell receptor beta chains were sequenced from one sample in a study of shared clonotypes between healthy human individuals. Assay: immunoSEQ multiplex PCR; the TCRdb copy retains only in-frame clones and omits some. The sample shows about 750,000 clones, around 92% of them seen only once. Selected positively for CCR7 and CD45RO-negative, naive CD8 cells excluded terminally differentiated effector memory CD45RA+ cells. The specimen sequenced was naive CD8+ T cells sorted from blood. The receptor source for this set is a man aged 30 to 45 in good health.

CDR3: CASSYPGLKGGETQYF. In DNA, the CDR3 is TGTGCCAGCAGCTACCCCGGACTTAAAGGGGGAGAGACCCAGTACTTC. The rearrangement joins TRBV7-9 to TRBJ2-5; D might be TRBD1 (6 bases). Germline lookup yields CDR1 SEHNR and CDR2 FQNEAQ (reference sequence). There are 16 residues in the CDR3. Deletions cut 4 bases from V and 4 bases from J, with 19 bases between.

The chain has TRBV2 and TRBJ1-5; possible D gene TRBD1, 6 bases. This CDR3 contains 14 residues. Trimming pared 4 bases from V and 6 bases from J, leaving 13 bases between. Germline assignment: CDR1 SNHLY and CDR2 FYNNEI. CDR3 sequence reads: CASSATGYIQPQHF. The DNA for the CDR3 is TGTGCCAGCAGTGCTACAGGGTACATTCAGCCCCAGCATTTT.

The chain combines TRBV27 with TRBJ2-7; the match to TRBD1 covers 11 bases. The CDR3 is made up of 15 amino acids. Germline assignment: CDR1 MNHEY and CDR2 SMNVEV (reference sequence). V trimming: 5 bases; J trimming: 2 bases; junction bases outside the gene matches: 5. CDR3 DNA: TGTGCCAGCAGTCACTTGGGACAGGGGGCCTACGAGCAGTACTTC. Residues: CASSHLGQGAYEQYF.

The J gene is TRBJ2-4, the V gene TRBV11-2; no reliable D call. Per germline, CDR1 SGHAT and CDR2 FQNNGV. The CDR3 contains 13 residues. V lost 2 bases and J 4 bases, leaving 6 bases between the germline ends. CDR3 sequence reads: CASSLIKKNIQYF. The CDR3 DNA sequence: TGTGCCAGCAGCTTAATTAAGAAAAACATTCAGTACTTC.

V gene TRBV14 combines with J gene TRBJ2-7, with a weak D call TRBD2 (5 bases). The CDR3 consists of 14 residues. CDR1 is SGHDN, CDR2 FVKESK, per germline. Between the trimmed V and J ends, which lost 0 bases and 7 bases, there was a span of 13 bases. DNA for the CDR3: TGTGCCAGCAGCCAAGAGGAGCGGCCAGAGGAGCAGTACTTC. This translates into CASSQEERPEEQYF.

The rearrangement uses TRBV5-1 and TRBJ2-7; the D gene is possibly TRBD1 (5 bases). Germline values: CDR1 SGHRS, CDR2 YFSETQ. Trimming removed 4 bases at V and 0 bases at J, with 14 bases between. CDR3 length: 15 amino acids. CDR3 protein: CASSPRQSNSYEQYF. As DNA, the CDR3 is TGCGCCAGCAGCCCGAGACAGTCTAACTCCTACGAGCAGTACTTC.

In this sample, this clone turned up once. The rearrangement uses TRBV29-1 and TRBJ2-7; 7 bases are shared with TRBD1. J was trimmed by 2 bases and V by 7 bases; bases with no gene match: 11. Germline lookup yields CDR1 SQVTM and CDR2 ANQGSEA. The CDR3 extends over 14 amino acids. CDR3 sequence: CSAYGQDTTYEQYF. The CDR3 DNA reads TGCAGCGCATACGGACAGGACACAACCTACGAGCAGTACTTC.

This chain joins TRBV5-6 and TRBJ2-5; 10 nucleotides align to TRBD2. After removal of 3 bases from V and 5 bases from J, the junction contained 7 bases not matched to a gene. CDR1 SGHDT and CDR2 YYEEEE come from the germline V gene. The CDR3 sequence is 15 residues long. The CDR3 loop reads CASSYLAGAGETQYF. The CDR3 DNA reads TGTGCCAGCAGCTACCTAGCGGGAGCGGGTGAGACCCAGTACTTC. The full variable domain, with the rest looked up from reference TRBV5-6 and TRBJ2-5, is DAGVTQSPTHLIKTRGQQVTLRCSPKSGHDTVSWYQQALGQGPQFIFQYYEEEERQRGNFPDRFSGHQFPNYSSELNVNALLLGDSALYLCASSYLAGAGETQYFGPGTRLLVL.

The chain is built from TRBV5-1 and TRBJ1-2; unclear D gene. Germline lookup yields CDR1 SGHRS and CDR2 YFSETQ. This CDR3 has 15 amino acids. The V end lost 0 bases, the J end lost 8 bases, and 17 bases lay between the germline ends. CDR3 nucleotides: TGCGCCAGCAGCTTGGCCGTACAATCAGGAGAGGGCTACACCTTC. It translates to CASSLAVQSGEGYTF.

The chain recombines TRBV27 with TRBJ1-5, with TRBD1 as a possible D gene (5 bases). This CDR3 contains 13 residues. V lost 4 bases and J lost 6, with 10 bases in between. Germline CDR1 reads MNHEY; CDR2 reads SMNVEV (reference sequence). Here the CDR3 reads CASSSGLAQPQHF. CDR3 coding DNA: TGTGCCAGCAGTTCAGGGTTGGCTCAGCCCCAGCATTTT.

This clone came up a few times. This chain joins TRBV28 and TRBJ2-5; either TRBD1 or TRBD2 may supply D (6 bases each). Germline V gene sequence: CDR1 MDHEN, CDR2 SYDVKM. The CDR3 runs 14 residues. Trimming stripped 3 bases from V and 5 bases from J, with 13 bases between. CDR3 DNA: TGTGCCAGCAGTTTGGGGGGCATGGGGGAGACCCAGTACTTC. This translates into CASSLGGMGETQYF.

The chain combines TRBV7-3 with TRBJ2-3; either TRBD1 or TRBD2 may fit D (5 bases each). CDR3 length: 15 residues. Trimming shortened V by 0 bases and J by 5 bases, and 12 bases separated the two germline ends. Looked up from germline, CDR1 is SGHTA and CDR2 is FQGTGA. The CDR3 nucleotides are TGTGCCAGCAGCTTAACTTGGGGGTCGGGAGATACGCAGTATTTT. It is translated as CASSLTWGSGDTQYF.

The chain combines TRBV9 with TRBJ2-1, with 7 bases lining up with TRBD2. This CDR3 comprises 16 residues. Germline CDR1 reads SGDLS; CDR2 reads YYNGEE. V lost 3 bases to trimming and J lost 0 bases; unmatched junction nucleotides: 6. The CDR3 sequence is CASSEYGGSSYNEQFF. As DNA, the CDR3 is TGTGCCAGCAGCGAATACGGGGGGAGCTCCTACAATGAGCAGTTCTTC.

This clone was picked up one time. This sequence joins TRBV27 and TRBJ1-1; D is possibly TRBD1 (5 bases). V was cut by 4 bases and J by 2 bases, with 8 bases left in between. This CDR3 region has 13 residues. Looked up from germline, CDR1 is MNHEY and CDR2 is SMNVEV (reference sequence). DNA for the CDR3: TGTGCCAGCAGTTGGGGGAGTAACACTGAAGCTTTCTTT. This encodes CASSWGSNTEAFF.

This chain uses TRBV27 with TRBJ1-5; 7 nucleotides agree with TRBD1. The CDR3 sequence is 13 residues long. In germline, CDR1 is MNHEY, CDR2 SMNVEV (reference sequence). The junction had 3 bases not matched to a gene; V was cut back by 3 bases and J by 7 bases. CDR3 amino acids: CASSFQGEQPQHF. CDR3 nucleotide sequence: TGTGCCAGCAGTTTTCAGGGGGAGCAGCCCCAGCATTTT.

The chain is built from TRBV28 and TRBJ2-7; D gene ambiguous. The germline CDR1 and CDR2 sequences are MDHEN and SYDVKM. V lost 3 bases, J lost 0 bases, and 12 bases lay in between. The CDR3 totals 15 residues. The CDR3 sequence is CASSLVALSSYEQYF. The DNA for the CDR3 is TGTGCCAGCAGTTTGGTGGCTTTAAGCTCCTACGAGCAGTACTTC.

This chain joins TRBV7-6 and TRBJ2-5; 7 nucleotides match TRBD1. The CDR3 covers 15 residues. Per germline, CDR1 SGHVS and CDR2 FNYEAQ. V gave up 5 bases and J gave up 2 bases; unmatched junction bases: 8. DNA of the CDR3: TGTGCCAGCAGCAGATGGGACAGTACACAAGAGACCCAGTACTTC. Translation: CASSRWDSTQETQYF.

J is TRBJ1-1 and V is TRBV5-1; no clear D gene. Between the trimmed V and J ends, which lost 4 bases and 4 bases, there was a span of 11 bases. The CDR3 totals 13 residues. Germline V gives CDR1 SGHRS, CDR2 YFSETQ. The CDR3 reads CASSPEVSTEAFF. As DNA, the CDR3 is TGCGCCAGCAGCCCCGAAGTGAGCACTGAAGCTTTCTTT. Full variable domain (missing parts from reference TRBV5-1 and TRBJ1-1): KAGVTQTPRYLIKTRGQQVTLSCSPISGHRSVSWYQQTPGQGLQFLFEYFSETQRNKGNFPGRFSGRQFSNSRSEMNVSTLELGDSALYLCASSPEVSTEAFFGQGTRLTVV.

The genes are TRBV2 and TRBJ1-1; D not resolved. Germline V CDR1 and CDR2: SNHLY, FYNNEI. The V end lost 4 bases, the J end lost 1 base, and 7 bases lay between the germline ends. The CDR3 loop spans 13 amino acids. This CDR3 reads CASSGPTNTEAFF. DNA of the CDR3: TGTGCCAGCAGTGGACCCACGAACACTGAAGCTTTCTTT.